Listed below are T cell receptor beta chains from one sample, sequenced in a study of early T cells in non-severe SARS-CoV-2 infection. TCRdb re-called the 5' RACE reads through MiXCR, storing one row per CDR3 protein. The sample contains tens of thousands of distinct CDR3 sequences, about 8.4% of which appear only once. Sequenced input: whole blood. Receptor source: an adult who was a healthcare worker with PCR-confirmed SARS-CoV-2 infection or an uninfected control (not recorded which). Each CDR3 is given with its conserved first and last residue.

V,CDR3
TRBV7-7,CASSEIRGTDTQYF
TRBV6-1,CASTHGTRVSGYTF
TRBV12-3/TRBV12-4,CASSLYAGNEKLFF
TRBV18,CASSQGPPEAFF
TRBV7-7,CASSSDHTDTQYF
TRBV20-1,CSARVSGDTGELFF
TRBV5-4,CASSLSVLSGANVLTF
TRBV7-8,CASSLSGAAYNEQFF
TRBV18,CASSPSAEYGYTF
TRBV14,CASSQVHVENTEAFF
TRBV4-1,CASSPQDLVTTGELFF
TRBV12-3/TRBV12-4,CASRPQGYYGYTF
TRBV12-3/TRBV12-4,CASSVGTSTDTQYF
TRBV7-2,CASSEGLAQETQYF
TRBV6-1,CASSLRDPLDEQFF
TRBV5-1,CASSLQGRRVDTEAFF
TRBV20-1,CSVPGPPTYEQYF
TRBV28,CASSLVSYEQYF
TRBV5-1,CASSLRWGDNEQFF
TRBV3-1,CASSQVRGRTEAFF
TRBV28,CASSPGTGGNQPQHF
TRBV4-1,CASSPAAEGSTNEKLFF
TRBV7-3,CASSFLTGELFF
TRBV18,CASSLGTAANTGELFF
TRBV12-3/TRBV12-4,CASSRDSGVNQPQHF
TRBV28,CASSSTGTGENEQFF
TRBV20-1,CSANRDGPLYEQYF
TRBV5-1,CASSFIAGGGEQYF
TRBV6-2/TRBV6-3,CASSYSFTGFRNTDTQYF
TRBV21-1,CASSKPASPRQNTGELFF
TRBV7-9,CASSPSGRASEQYF
TRBV7-9,CASSPQSSGNTIYF
TRBV4-1,CASSQEPEIAQYF
TRBV29-1,CSVLAGVRREQFF
TRBV7-9,CASSLEMSAGASYEQYF
TRBV4-2,CASSQEGAGGGEQFF
TRBV12-2,CASRSLAGGDKVEQFF
TRBV5-4,CASSLGQDMKETQYF
TRBV24-1,CATSKTGEPTDTQYF
TRBV29-1,CSVESGLAGGEQYF
TRBV28,CASSSPTKGEETQYF
TRBV11-3,CASSLRGPDTGELFF
TRBV12-3/TRBV12-4,CASSSQTGSTQYF
TRBV2,CASSYDRDTEAFF
TRBV4-2,CASSLDANSYNSPLHF
TRBV9,CASSVILEGIDTEAFF
TRBV27,CASTDRGGGKNIQYF
TRBV10-2,CASRTTQGATQYF
TRBV11-1,CASSFRTAANYGYTF
TRBV5-1,CASSLEGPEAFF
TRBV2,CATKGQTYEQYF
TRBV11-2,CASSWAQGTDTQYF